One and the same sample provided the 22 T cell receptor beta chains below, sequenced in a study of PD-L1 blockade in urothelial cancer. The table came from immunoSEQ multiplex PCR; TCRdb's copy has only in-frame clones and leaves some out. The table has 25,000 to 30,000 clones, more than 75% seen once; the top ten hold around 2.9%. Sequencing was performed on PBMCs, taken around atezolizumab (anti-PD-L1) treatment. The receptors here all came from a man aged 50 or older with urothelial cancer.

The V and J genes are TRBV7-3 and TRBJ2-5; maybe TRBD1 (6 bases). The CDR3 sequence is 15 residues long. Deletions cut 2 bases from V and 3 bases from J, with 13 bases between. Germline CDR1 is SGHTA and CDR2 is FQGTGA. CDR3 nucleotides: TGTGCCAGCAGCTTAGCAGGGGTCGAAAAAGAGACCCAGTACTTC. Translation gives CASSLAGVEKETQYF.

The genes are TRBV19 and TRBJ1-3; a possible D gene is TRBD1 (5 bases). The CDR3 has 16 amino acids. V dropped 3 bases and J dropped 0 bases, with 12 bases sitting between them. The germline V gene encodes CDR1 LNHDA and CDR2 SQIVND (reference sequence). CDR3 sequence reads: CASSIGGTFSGNTIYF. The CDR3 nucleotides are TGTGCCAGTAGTATTGGGGGGACCTTCTCTGGAAACACCATATATTTT.

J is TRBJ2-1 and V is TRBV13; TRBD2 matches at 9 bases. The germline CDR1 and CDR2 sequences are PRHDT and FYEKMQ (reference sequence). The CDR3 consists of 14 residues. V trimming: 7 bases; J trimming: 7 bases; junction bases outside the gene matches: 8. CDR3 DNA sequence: TGTGCCAGCACCCCGGGACTAGCCCCTAATGAGCAGTTCTTC. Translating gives CASTPGLAPNEQFF.

DNA for the CDR3: TGTGCCAGCTCACCGACAGGGGGCTATGGCTACACCTTC. Its protein product is CASSPTGGYGYTF. This chain links TRBV18 with TRBJ1-2, with TRBD1 matching over 9 bases. V shed 3 bases and J 4 bases; nucleotides not matched to a gene: 0. The CDR3 loop spans 13 amino acids. The V gene's germline CDR1 is KGHSH and CDR2 LQKENI. The whole variable domain, filled in from reference TRBV18 and TRBJ1-2, reads NAGVMQNPRHLVRRRGQEARLRCSPMKGHSHVYWYRQLPEEGLKFMVYLQKENIIDESGMPKERFSAEFPKEGPSILRIQQVVRGDSAAYFCASSPTGGYGYTFGSGTRLTVV.

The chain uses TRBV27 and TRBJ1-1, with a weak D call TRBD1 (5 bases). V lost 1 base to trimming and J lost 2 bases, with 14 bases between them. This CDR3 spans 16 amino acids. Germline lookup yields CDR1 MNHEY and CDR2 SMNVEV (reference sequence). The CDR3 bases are TGTGCCAGCAGTTTATTAGGGGTAGGGCAAAACACTGAAGCTTTCTTT. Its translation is CASSLLGVGQNTEAFF.

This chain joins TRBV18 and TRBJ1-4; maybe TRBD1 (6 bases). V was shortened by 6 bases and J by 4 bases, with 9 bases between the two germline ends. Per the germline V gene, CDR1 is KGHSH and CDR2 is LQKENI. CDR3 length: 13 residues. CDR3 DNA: TGTGCCAGCTCCGGACAGCTTAATGAAAAACTGTTTTTT. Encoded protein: CASSGQLNEKLFF.

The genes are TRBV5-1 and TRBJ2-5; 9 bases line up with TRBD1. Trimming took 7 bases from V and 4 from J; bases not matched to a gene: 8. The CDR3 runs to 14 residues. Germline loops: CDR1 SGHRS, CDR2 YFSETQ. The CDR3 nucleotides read TGCGCCAGCCGCGGGACAGGGTCTCGAGAGACCCAGTACTTC. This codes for CASRGTGSRETQYF.

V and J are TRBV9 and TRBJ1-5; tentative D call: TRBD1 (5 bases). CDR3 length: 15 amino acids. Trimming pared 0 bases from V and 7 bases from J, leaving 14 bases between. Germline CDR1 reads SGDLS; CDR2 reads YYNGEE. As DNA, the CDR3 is TGTGCCAGCAGCGTAGGGGGGACGGGGGAGCAGCCCCAGCATTTT. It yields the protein CASSVGGTGEQPQHF. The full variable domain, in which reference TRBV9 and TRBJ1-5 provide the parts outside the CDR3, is DSGVTQTPKHLITATGQRVTLRCSPRSGDLSVYWYQQSLDQGLQFLIQYYNGEERAKGNILERFSAQQFPDLHSELNLSSLELGDSALYFCASSVGGTGEQPQHFGDGTRLSIL.

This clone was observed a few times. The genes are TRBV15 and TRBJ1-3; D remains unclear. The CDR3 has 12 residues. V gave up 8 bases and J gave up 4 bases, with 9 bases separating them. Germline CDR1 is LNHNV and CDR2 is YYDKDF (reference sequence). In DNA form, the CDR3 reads TGTGCCACCTTCGATGGCGGAAACACCATATATTTT. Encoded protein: CATFDGGNTIYF.

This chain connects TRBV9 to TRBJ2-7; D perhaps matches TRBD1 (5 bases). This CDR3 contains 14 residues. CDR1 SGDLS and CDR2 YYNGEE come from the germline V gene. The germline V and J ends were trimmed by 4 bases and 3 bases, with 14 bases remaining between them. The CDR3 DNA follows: TGTGCCAGCAGCCCCCAGACGCAGGGCTACGAGCAGTACTTC. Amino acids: CASSPQTQGYEQYF.

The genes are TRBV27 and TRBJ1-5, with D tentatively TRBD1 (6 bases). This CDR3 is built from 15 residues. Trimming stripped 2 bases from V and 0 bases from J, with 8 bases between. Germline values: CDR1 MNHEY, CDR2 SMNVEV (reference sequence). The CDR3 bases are TGTGCCAGCAGTTTACGAGGGGGTAGCAATCAGCCCCAGCATTTT. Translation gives CASSLRGGSNQPQHF.

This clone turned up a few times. This CDR3 reads CASSLYLVEETEAFF. In DNA, the CDR3 is TGTGCCAGCAGCCTCTACCTTGTAGAGGAAACTGAAGCTTTCTTT. The V gene is TRBV7-9, the J gene TRBJ1-1; D unresolved. Germline loops: CDR1 SEHNR, CDR2 FQNEAQ (reference sequence). Trimming cost V 5 bases and J 5 bases, with 18 bases left between them. The CDR3 spans 15 residues.

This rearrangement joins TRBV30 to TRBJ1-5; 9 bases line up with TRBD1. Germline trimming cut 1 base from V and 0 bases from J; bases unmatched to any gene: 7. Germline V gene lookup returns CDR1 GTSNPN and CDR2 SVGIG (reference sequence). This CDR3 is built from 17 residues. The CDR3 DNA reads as TGTGCCTGGAGTGCCGGGACAGGGAAAGATAGCAATCAGCCCCAGCATTTT. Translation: CAWSAGTGKDSNQPQHF.

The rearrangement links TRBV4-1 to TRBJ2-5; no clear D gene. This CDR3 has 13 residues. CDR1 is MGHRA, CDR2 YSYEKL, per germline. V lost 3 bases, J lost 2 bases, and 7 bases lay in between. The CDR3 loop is CASSQGRQETQYF. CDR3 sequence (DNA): TGCGCCAGCAGCCAGGGCAGGCAAGAGACCCAGTACTTC.

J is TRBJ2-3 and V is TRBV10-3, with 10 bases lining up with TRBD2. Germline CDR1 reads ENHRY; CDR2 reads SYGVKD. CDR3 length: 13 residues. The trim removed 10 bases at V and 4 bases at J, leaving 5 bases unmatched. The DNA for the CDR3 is TGTGCCACCCTAGCGGGGGAGGCAGATACGCAGTATTTT. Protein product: CATLAGEADTQYF.

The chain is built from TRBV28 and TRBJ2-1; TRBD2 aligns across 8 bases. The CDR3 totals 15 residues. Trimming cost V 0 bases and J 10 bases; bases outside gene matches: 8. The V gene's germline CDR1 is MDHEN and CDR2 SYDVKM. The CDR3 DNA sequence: TGTGCCAGCAGTTTATGGAGCGGGAGTCTATCCGAGCAGTTCTTC. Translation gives CASSLWSGSLSEQFF.

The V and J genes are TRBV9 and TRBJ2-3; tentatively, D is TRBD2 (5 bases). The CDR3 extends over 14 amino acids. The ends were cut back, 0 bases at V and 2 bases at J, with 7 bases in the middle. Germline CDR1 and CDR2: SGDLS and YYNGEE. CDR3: CASSVGGDTDTQYF. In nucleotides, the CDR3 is TGTGCCAGCAGCGTAGGGGGAGACACAGATACGCAGTATTTT.

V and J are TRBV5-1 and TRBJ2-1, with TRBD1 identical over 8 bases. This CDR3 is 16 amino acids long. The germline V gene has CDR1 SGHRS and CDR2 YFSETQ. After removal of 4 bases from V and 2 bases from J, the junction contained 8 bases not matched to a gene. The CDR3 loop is CASSQIDRGPYNEQFF. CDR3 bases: TGCGCCAGCAGCCAAATTGACAGGGGCCCCTACAATGAGCAGTTCTTC.

CDR3 in amino acids: CASSNRVVGYTF. As DNA, the CDR3 is TGTGCCAGCTCGAACAGGGTCGTTGGCTACACCTTC. The J gene is TRBJ1-2, the V gene TRBV18, with D possibly TRBD1 on 6 matching bases. V dropped 6 bases and J dropped 7 bases, with 12 bases sitting between them. Germline CDR1 and CDR2: KGHSH and LQKENI. This CDR3 region has 12 residues.

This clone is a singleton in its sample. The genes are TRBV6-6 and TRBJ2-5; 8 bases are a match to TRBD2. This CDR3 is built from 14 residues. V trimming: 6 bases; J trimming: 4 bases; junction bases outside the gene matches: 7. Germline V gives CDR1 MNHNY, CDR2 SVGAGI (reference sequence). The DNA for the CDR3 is TGTGCCAGCAGCACTAGCGGAGGGGGAGAGACCCAGTACTTC. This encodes CASSTSGGGETQYF.

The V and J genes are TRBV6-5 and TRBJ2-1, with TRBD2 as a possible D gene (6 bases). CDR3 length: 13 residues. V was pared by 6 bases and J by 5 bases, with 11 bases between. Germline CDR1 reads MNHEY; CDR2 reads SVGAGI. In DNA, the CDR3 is TGTGCCAGCAGGTTGTCGGGGGACAATGAGCAGTTCTTC. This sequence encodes CASRLSGDNEQFF.

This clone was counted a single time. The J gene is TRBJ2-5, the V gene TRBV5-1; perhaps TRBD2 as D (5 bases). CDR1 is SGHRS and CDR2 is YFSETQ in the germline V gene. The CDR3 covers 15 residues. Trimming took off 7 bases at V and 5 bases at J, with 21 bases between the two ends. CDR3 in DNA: TGCGCCAGCCGAACTCCTGCGGGTTTGGGGGAGACCCAGTACTTC. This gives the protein CASRTPAGLGETQYF.